Listed below are T cell receptor beta chains from one sample, sequenced in a study of sequential checkpoint blockade in melanoma. Clones were read by immunoSEQ multiplex PCR, and TCRdb kept only the in-frame ones, dropping some. The table has over 10,000 clones, over 70% seen once; the top ten hold roughly 25%. The sequencing here drew on CD8+ T cells sorted from blood (inferred from file names), taken from a patient given nivolumab and ipilimumab in sequence. These receptor sequences come from a human donor with melanoma. Each CDR3 is given with its conserved first and last residue. The D gene is left open where the match is weak. Rows may omit the clone size; those that give it use once, few, many or a size class.

V gene	J gene	clone size	D gene	CDR3 DNA	CDR3 protein
TRBV10-3	TRBJ2-3	-	-	TGTGCCATCGGCTTGACCGGGGGATCTCCGGGGGATACGCAGTATTTT	CAIGLTGGSPGDTQYF
TRBV29-1	TRBJ2-3	-	-	TGCAGCGACACCGACTGGGGGAGGAAGACAGATACGCAGTATTTT	CSDTDWGRKTDTQYF
TRBV10-2	TRBJ2-2	-	-	TGCGCCAGCAGTGAAAGCGCGGGGAGCACCGGGGAGCTGTTTTTT	CASSESAGSTGELFF
TRBV4-2	TRBJ2-7	-	-	TGTGCCAGCAACGCGGGCGGCAGCGAGCAGTACTTC	CASNAGGSEQYF
TRBV15	TRBJ1-4	-	-	TGTGCCACCAGCCCGAGACCTACGGGGGAGGTAGTTGAAAAACTGTTTTTT	CATSPRPTGEVVEKLFF
TRBV7-9	TRBJ1-1	-	-	TGTGCCAGCAGACCCTCTGTATCGGGGACTGAAGCTTTCTTT	CASRPSVSGTEAFF
TRBV7-8	TRBJ2-1	-	TRBD2	TGTGCCAGCAACTCCGGGACTAGATACAATGAGCAGTTCTTC	CASNSGTRYNEQFF
TRBV2	TRBJ1-5	-	-	TGTGCCACGACCCTAAGTAGGGCGGGTCAGCCCCAGCATTTT	CATTLSRAGQPQHF
TRBV7-2	TRBJ1-2	-	TRBD1	TGTGCCAGCAGCTTTATGACAGGGGGAAACTATGGCTACACCTTC	CASSFMTGGNYGYTF
TRBV5-6	TRBJ1-2	-	TRBD1	TGTGCCAGCAGCTTGGGGACAGGGGTCGCCCGCGGTACTGGCTACACCTTC	CASSLGTGVARGTGYTF
TRBV5-1	TRBJ1-1	-	-	TGCGCCAGCAGCTTGGCGGAGTACACTGAAGCTTTCTTT	CASSLAEYTEAFF
TRBV4-1	TRBJ1-1	few	-	TGCGCCAGCAGCCAAATTCCCGACTCGAACACTGAAGCTTTCTTT	CASSQIPDSNTEAFF
TRBV4-1	TRBJ1-4	few	-	TGCGCCAGCAGCCAAGTGGGTGTCGGAGTCGGGGAAAAACTGTTTTTT	CASSQVGVGVGEKLFF
TRBV6-6	TRBJ2-7	-	-	TGTGCCATCCGAAGGGCGGGGGAGCAGTACTTC	CAIRRAGEQYF
TRBV6-5	TRBJ2-1	-	-	TGTGCCAGCAGTTACGGCGTGGGGCCAGGTTATGAGCAGTTCTTC	CASSYGVGPGYEQFF
TRBV5-8	TRBJ1-5	-	TRBD1	TGTGCCAGCGGGGACAGGGGTCGGATAGACTATCAGCCCCAGCATTTT	CASGDRGRIDYQPQHF
TRBV27	TRBJ1-1	-	TRBD1	TGTGCCAGCAGTTTTTTGCTCAGGGGGCGGAACACTGAAGCTTTCTTT	CASSFLLRGRNTEAFF
TRBV27	TRBJ1-5	-	-	TGTGCCAGCGGTGACAGTTTCAATCAGCCCCAGCATTTT	CASGDSFNQPQHF
TRBV5-6	TRBJ2-1	-	-	TGTGCCAGCAGCTCAAAGACAGCGCTACACTCCTACAATGAGCAGTTCTTC	CASSSKTALHSYNEQFF
TRBV7-2	TRBJ1-4	-	TRBD1	TGTGCCAGCAGCCCCCAAACAGGGGGCGATGAAAAACTGTTTTTT	CASSPQTGGDEKLFF
TRBV5-1	TRBJ1-1	-	-	TGCGCCAGCAGCTTAGCTTATAACACTGAAGCTTTCTTT	CASSLAYNTEAFF